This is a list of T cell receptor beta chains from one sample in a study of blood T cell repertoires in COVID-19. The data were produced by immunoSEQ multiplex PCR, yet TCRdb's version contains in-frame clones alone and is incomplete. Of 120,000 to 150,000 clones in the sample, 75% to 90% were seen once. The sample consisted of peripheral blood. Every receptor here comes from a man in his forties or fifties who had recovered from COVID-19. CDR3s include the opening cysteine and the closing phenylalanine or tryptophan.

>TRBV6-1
CASSEWTGPTPGQYF
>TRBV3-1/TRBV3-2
CASSQDWSGRPYEQYF
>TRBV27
CASSSLPGTGASEAFF
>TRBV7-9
CASSQGGLGTSPLHF
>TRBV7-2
CASSRPGETQYF
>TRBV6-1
CASSEDDSGFRREQYF
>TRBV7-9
CASSLGTGGAFNSGYTF
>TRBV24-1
CATSGTGGVNTQYF
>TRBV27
CASSPTPGSGNTIYF
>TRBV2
CASKWGPGGSSYNEQFF
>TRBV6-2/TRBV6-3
CASSYSTGQNSYEQYF
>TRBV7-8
CASSLSGSENQPQHF
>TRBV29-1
CSGEGGGITEAFF
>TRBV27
CASSLNRSPYEQYF
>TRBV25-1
CASSARHTRDTEAFF
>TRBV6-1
CASSERGRGGYGYTF
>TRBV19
CASGPSSNQPQHF
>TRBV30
CAWSVRGSSYEQYF
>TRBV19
CASSPAGDPQPQHF
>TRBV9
CASSPGSGQGAKNIQYF
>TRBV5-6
CASSSLAGRVYEQYF